This T cell receptor beta chain comes out of a study of blood T cell repertoires in COVID-19. Whole-study context: T cells, B-cell-depleted T cells, or PBMCs provided the cDNA or gDNA that served as material.

Sequencing used immunoSEQ multiplex PCR; TCRdb keeps in-frame clones, though not all of them. The sample yields 110,000 or so clones, around 85% seen once. CDR3 length: 9 residues. V lost 7 bases and J 14 bases, leaving 14 bases between the germline ends. Germline loops: CDR1 GTSNPN, CDR2 SVGIG (reference sequence). This clone was observed once. The clonotype originates from a woman aged 60 to 75 with COVID-19, enrolled during active disease. Source material: peripheral blood. The genes are TRBV30 and TRBJ1-2; D is uncertain. The DNA of the CDR3 is TGTGCCTCCTCTAGGAGGGCGACCTTC. It specifies CASSRRATF.